The clone carrying this T cell receptor beta chain was counted at least ten times. This entry comes from a study of T-cell reconstitution after alpha-beta-depleted transplantation in children. Trimming shortened V by 3 bases and J by 5 bases, and 13 bases separated the two germline ends. This CDR3 spans 14 amino acids. Unique molecular identifiers were incorporated when the TCRbeta library was constructed. From the PCR reads, TCRdb called clonotypes with MiXCR, one entry per CDR3 protein. The sample yields around 680,000 distinct CDR3 sequences, approximately 17% seen once. Sequencing was performed on PBMCs from the stem cell graft donor, taken from the stem cell graft. The V call is TRBV12-3 or TRBV12-4, the J call TRBJ2-5, with D hard to call. The TCR was taken from a human donor who donated a stem cell graft to a child with acute myeloid leukemia. This CDR3 reads CASSFVGNPETQYF. The CDR3 bases are TGTGCCAGCAGTTTTGTTGGGAATCCGGAGACCCAGTACTTC.